Below, 7 T cell receptor beta chains from the same sample are listed, as sequenced in a study of shared T cell receptors in the human thymus. Measured with immunoSEQ multiplex PCR; TCRdb has only the in-frame clones, and not every one. The table has 700,000 to 750,000 clones, roughly 88% seen once. These data were also reused for a study on human thymus T cells.

The sequenced material came from thymocytes. Every receptor here comes from a girl under two years old with a congenital heart defect.

The V and J genes are TRBV28 and TRBJ1-6; D gene ambiguous. V dropped 3 bases and J dropped 4 bases, with 10 bases sitting between them. Germline V gene data show CDR1 as MDHEN and CDR2 as SYDVKM. The CDR3 loop spans 15 amino acids. The chain's CDR3 is CASSFFQAYNSPLHF. In DNA form, the CDR3 reads TGTGCCAGCAGTTTTTTCCAGGCGTATAATTCACCCCTCCACTTT.

This chain links TRBV5-1 with TRBJ2-7, with 7 bases that match TRBD1. The CDR3 sequence is 20 residues long. The trim removed 3 bases at V and 4 bases at J, leaving 25 bases unmatched. Germline V CDR1 and CDR2: SGHRS, YFSETQ. For the CDR3, the DNA is TGCGCCAGCAGCTCAACCCCACTACAGGGGACCGCCGTGATGACGTACGAGCAGTACTTC. Its protein product is CASSSTPLQGTAVMTYEQYF.

This clone was picked up a small number of times. The chain is built from TRBV28 and TRBJ1-3; no clear D gene. This CDR3 comprises 14 residues. The V end lost 9 bases, the J end lost 0 bases, and 12 bases lay between the germline ends. CDR1 and CDR2 (germline): MDHEN, SYDVKM. The CDR3 here is CASKRGASGNTIYF. Written as DNA, the CDR3 is TGTGCCAGTAAACGGGGAGCCTCTGGAAACACCATATATTTT.

The V call is TRBV27, the J call TRBJ2-2, with TRBD1 as a possible D gene (6 bases). Germline V gene sequence: CDR1 MNHEY, CDR2 SMNVEV (reference sequence). The CDR3 totals 15 residues. Between the trimmed V and J ends, which lost 4 bases and 0 bases, there was a span of 9 bases. CDR3 coding DNA: TGTGCCAGCAGTTCGACAGGCCCGAACACCGGGGAGCTGTTTTTT. This sequence encodes CASSSTGPNTGELFF.

The rearrangement links TRBV5-6 to TRBJ1-2; 9 bases are shared with TRBD1. The CDR3 runs to 15 residues. V was clipped by 4 bases and J by 6 bases; unmatched bases: 10. CDR1 is SGHDT and CDR2 is YYEEEE in the germline V gene. The CDR3 sequence: CASSAGTGRRNGYTF. CDR3 sequence (DNA): TGTGCCAGCAGCGCCGGGACAGGGAGACGAAATGGCTACACCTTC.

The chain has TRBV6-5 and TRBJ2-7; 8 bases agree with TRBD1. The CDR3 is 15 amino acids. V shed 2 bases and J 7 bases; nucleotides not matched to a gene: 10. Germline CDR1 MNHEY, CDR2 SVGAGI. The CDR3 here is CASSYVAPNRGEQYF. The CDR3 bases are TGTGCCAGCAGTTACGTCGCCCCAAACAGGGGGGAGCAGTACTTC.

This rearrangement joins TRBV30 to TRBJ2-1; no reliable D call. This CDR3 has 12 amino acids. V was cut by 0 bases and J by 10 bases, with 10 bases left in between. Germline CDR1 and CDR2: GTSNPN and SVGIG (reference sequence). The CDR3 nucleotides are TGTGCCTGGAGTGTACAAGGAGACGAGCAGTTCTTC. Its protein is CAWSVQGDEQFF.